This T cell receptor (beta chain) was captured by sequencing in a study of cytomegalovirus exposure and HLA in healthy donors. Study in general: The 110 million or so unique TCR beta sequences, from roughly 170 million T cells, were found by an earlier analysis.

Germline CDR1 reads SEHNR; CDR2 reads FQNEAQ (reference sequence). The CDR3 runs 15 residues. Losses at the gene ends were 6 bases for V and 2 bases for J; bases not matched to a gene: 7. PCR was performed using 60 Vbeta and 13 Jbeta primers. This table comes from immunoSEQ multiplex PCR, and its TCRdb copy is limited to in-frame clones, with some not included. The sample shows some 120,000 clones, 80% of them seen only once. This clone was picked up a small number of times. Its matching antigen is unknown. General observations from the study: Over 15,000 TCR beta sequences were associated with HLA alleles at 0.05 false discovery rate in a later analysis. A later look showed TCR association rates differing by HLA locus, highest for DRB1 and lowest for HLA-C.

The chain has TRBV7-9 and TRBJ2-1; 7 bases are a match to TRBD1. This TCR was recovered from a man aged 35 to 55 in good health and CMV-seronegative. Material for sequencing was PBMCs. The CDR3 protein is CASRPRTGPYNEQFF. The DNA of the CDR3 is TGTGCCAGCAGACCCCGGACAGGCCCCTACAATGAGCAGTTCTTC.